The 15 T cell receptor beta chains in this list originate from one sample, sequenced in a study of post-analysis software for immune sequencing data. Findings of the study overall: In patients, 4 to 6 TRBV segments were more frequent than in controls, with TRBV5-6, TRBV5-1 and TRBV20-1 among them.

For these TCRs, the target antigens are not known. TCR beta cDNA libraries had unique molecular identifiers. Each CDR3 protein is one row after TCRdb ran MiXCR on the PCR reads. Of 700,000 to 900,000 distinct CDR3 sequences listed, 46% are singletons. Sequencing was done on a sample of blood. The receptors stem from a girl aged 5-17 years with multiple sclerosis.

As for this clonotype: A much larger clone is a single base away; this may be a read error. The rearrangement links TRBV12-3 or TRBV12-4 to TRBJ2-3; unclear D gene. Trimming stripped 4 bases from V and 0 bases from J, with 8 bases between. There are 14 residues in the CDR3. This CDR3 reads CASSWFASTDTQYF. CDR3 nucleotides: TGTGCCAGCAGTTGGTTTGCTAGCACAGATACGCAGTATTTT.

This clonotype was detected once. The chain has TRBV4-2 and TRBJ2-7; D perhaps matches TRBD2 (5 bases). CDR1 is LGHNA, CDR2 YNFKEQ, per germline. The CDR3 totals 16 residues. Trimming took 3 bases from V and 1 from J, leaving 16 bases between them. DNA of the CDR3: TGTGCCAGCAGCCAGTCGTTAGACGGGGAATCCTACGAGCAGTACTTC. Its protein product is CASSQSLDGESYEQYF.

The chain is built from TRBV7-8 and TRBJ2-1; the match to TRBD2 covers 8 bases. The V gene's germline CDR1 is SGHVS and CDR2 FQNEAQ. The CDR3 loop spans 15 amino acids. The J segment lost 12 bases and the V segment lost 4 bases, leaving 14 bases of the junction unmatched. This chain's CDR3 is CASSSTGTRVGGQFF. CDR3 bases: TGTGCCAGCAGCTCAACCGGGACTAGGGTTGGTGGGCAGTTCTTC.

V usage is TRBV5-1 and J usage is TRBJ2-4; 10 bases are shared with TRBD1. V lost 4 bases, J lost 13 bases, and 14 bases stayed unmatched. Germline V gives CDR1 SGHRS, CDR2 YFSETQ. The length of the CDR3 is 15 residues. CDR3: CASSPGQGFTSEQYF. DNA of the CDR3: TGCGCCAGCAGCCCGGGACAGGGGTTTACGAGTGAGCAGTACTTC.

A few counts support this clonotype. V and J are TRBV7-9 and TRBJ2-3; no clear D gene. V lost 5 bases, J lost 5 bases, and 8 bases lay in between. In germline, CDR1 is SEHNR, CDR2 FQNEAQ (reference sequence). This CDR3 has 12 amino acids. The CDR3 DNA follows: TGTGCCAGCAGCCGAACCCAAGATACGCAGTATTTT. It specifies CASSRTQDTQYF.

The chain joins TRBV5-6 to TRBJ1-2; 10 nucleotides align to TRBD1. The CDR3 is 15 residues long. From germline, CDR1 is SGHDT and CDR2 YYEEEE. Trimming at V came to 7 bases and at J to 3 bases, leaving 9 bases not matched to a gene. This chain's CDR3 is CASVGQGRGDYGYTF. CDR3 sequence (DNA): TGTGCCAGCGTGGGACAGGGGCGCGGGGACTATGGCTACACCTTC.

The CDR3 DNA reads as TGCGCCAGCAGCCAAGATAGGGTCTGGGGGGGCGGCTACACCTTC. Its translation is CASSQDRVWGGGYTF. V usage is TRBV4-1 and J usage is TRBJ1-2; perhaps TRBD1 as D (6 bases). The CDR3 consists of 15 residues. Per germline, CDR1 MGHRA and CDR2 YSYEKL. Between the trimmed V and J ends, which lost 0 bases and 8 bases, there was a span of 16 bases.

V and J are TRBV20-1 and TRBJ1-2, with D possibly matching TRBD1 (6 bases). In germline, CDR1 is DFQATT, CDR2 SNEGSKA (reference sequence). V was cut by 4 bases and J by 0 bases, with 21 bases left in between. The CDR3 runs to 17 residues. This chain's CDR3 is CSANRGGALVSNYGYTF. As DNA, the CDR3 is TGCAGTGCTAACCGTGGGGGCGCCCTCGTCTCTAACTATGGCTACACCTTC.

The sample holds a few counts of this clonotype. The chain links TRBV5-1 to TRBJ2-7; weak D call: TRBD2 (5 bases). The CDR3 sequence is 13 residues long. Germline CDR1 is SGHRS and CDR2 is YFSETQ. The ends were cut back, 0 bases at V and 5 bases at J, with 9 bases in the middle. DNA of the CDR3: TGCGCCAGCAGCTTGGATACTAGGAACGAGCAGTACTTC. This encodes CASSLDTRNEQYF.

The chain uses TRBV7-3 and TRBJ2-3; 9 bases match TRBD2. The CDR3 contains 16 residues. Germline CDR1 and CDR2: SGHTA and FQGTGA. The J segment lost 2 bases and the V segment lost 3 bases, leaving 6 bases of the junction unmatched. Here the CDR3 reads CASSFGLAGFTDTQYF. CDR3 in DNA: TGTGCCAGCAGCTTTGGGCTAGCGGGATTCACAGATACGCAGTATTTT. The complete variable domain, with remaining parts taken from reference TRBV7-3 and TRBJ2-3, reads GAGVSQTPSNKVTEKGKYVELRCDPISGHTALYWYRQSLGQGPEFLIYFQGTGAADDSGLPNDRFFAVRPEGSVSTLKIQRTERGDSAVYLCASSFGLAGFTDTQYFGPGTRLTVL.

The chain has TRBV29-1 and TRBJ2-7; maybe TRBD1 (6 bases). The CDR3 runs 11 residues. Between the trimmed V and J ends, which lost 5 bases and 5 bases, there was a span of 10 bases. Germline V gene sequence: CDR1 SQVTM, CDR2 ANQGSEA. CDR3 protein: CSVRHRDEQYF. As DNA, the CDR3 is TGCAGCGTTCGACACAGGGACGAGCAGTACTTC.

This clonotype turned up a few times. The CDR3, as DNA: TGCGCCAGCAGCCAAGAAGGTACACCCGAATACGAGCAGTACTTC. Translating gives CASSQEGTPEYEQYF. The V and J genes are TRBV4-3 and TRBJ2-7; D is undetermined. Trimming removed 0 bases at V and 4 bases at J, with 13 bases between. The CDR3 runs to 15 residues. Looked up from germline, CDR1 is LGHNA and CDR2 is YSLEER.

V and J are TRBV3-1 and TRBJ2-3; 8 nucleotides line up with TRBD2. This CDR3 spans 16 amino acids. Germline values: CDR1 LGHDT, CDR2 YNNKEL (reference sequence). Trimming cost V 4 bases and J 4 bases; bases outside gene matches: 10. This CDR3 reads CASSRPSRAGADTQYF. CDR3 in DNA: TGTGCCAGCAGCCGCCCCTCTAGAGCGGGAGCAGATACGCAGTATTTT.

Only a few counts were recorded for this clonotype. The gene calls are TRBV21-1 and TRBJ2-7; the tabulated D call, TRBD2, remains unverified against the DNA. TRBV21-1 is a listed pseudogene. The CDR3 is 18 amino acids. The CDR3 sequence is CASSKKALSGTSSHEQYF. CDR3 nucleotides: TGTGCCAGCAGCAAAAAGGCTCTTAGCGGCACATCTTCCCACGAGCAGTACTTC.

This chain uses TRBV15 with TRBJ2-7; D might be TRBD2 (6 bases). The CDR3 has 13 residues. V was clipped by 4 bases and J by 5 bases, with 12 bases between them. Germline V gene sequence: CDR1 LNHNV, CDR2 YYDKDF (reference sequence). This CDR3 reads CATSTLWGDEQYF. For the CDR3, the DNA is TGTGCCACCAGCACTTTATGGGGGGACGAGCAGTACTTC.